Listed below are T cell receptor beta chains from one sample, sequenced in a study of OX40 agonist ivuxolimab in advanced cancers. Some clones are missing from TCRdb's copy, which holds only in-frame ones; the method was immunoSEQ multiplex PCR. The data show under 70,000 clones, around nine tenths seen once. The source was CD4+ or CD8+ T cells sorted from blood, collected in a trial of the OX40 agonist ivuxolimab. Every receptor here comes from an adult with an advanced solid tumor such as melanoma, head and neck, liver or kidney cancer. The CDR3 runs from the conserved cysteine through the conserved F or W. The D gene is left open where the match is weak. Clone size appears in some rows only: once, few, many, or a class for an expanded clone.

j_call | d_call | v_call | cdr3_length | clone_size | cdr3_nt | cdr3_aa
TRBJ2-7 | - | TRBV15 | 13 | - | TGTGCCACCAGCCAAAGGGGGAGGAAGGAGCAGTACTTC | CATSQRGRKEQYF
TRBJ2-3 | - | TRBV5-1 | 15 | - | TGCGCCAGCAGCTCTCTGGTTTTGAGCACAGATACGCAGTATTTT | CASSSLVLSTDTQYF
TRBJ2-2 | - | TRBV9 | 16 | - | TGTGCCAGCAGCGACCGAGGGGGGTTTTCTCAGGGGGAGCTGTTTTTT | CASSDRGGFSQGELFF
TRBJ1-1 | - | TRBV27 | 13 | - | TGTGCCAGCAGTTTGGGGGGGAACACTGAAGCTTTCTTT | CASSLGGNTEAFF
TRBJ2-7 | - | TRBV11-2 | 15 | - | TGTGCCAGCAGCTCCCGGGCTAGCGAGACCTACGAGCAGTACTTC | CASSSRASETYEQYF
TRBJ1-2 | TRBD1 | TRBV6-5 | 11 | - | TGTGCCAGCACCACAGGGGATGGCTACACCTTC | CASTTGDGYTF
TRBJ1-3 | - | TRBV27 | 17 | - | TGTGCCCCCTGGAGGGGGGGCATGCGTTTCTCTGGAAACACCATATATTTT | CAPWRGGMRFSGNTIYF
TRBJ1-4 | TRBD1 | TRBV27 | 15 | - | TGTGCCAGCAGTTTACAGTCGACAGGGTTTGAAAAACTGTTTTTT | CASSLQSTGFEKLFF
TRBJ2-6 | - | TRBV9 | 18 | - | TGTGCCAGCAGCCGAGGTAGGGTGCCGACCTCTGGGGCCAACGTCCTGACTTTC | CASSRGRVPTSGANVLTF
TRBJ1-1 | TRBD1 | TRBV5-1 | 14 | - | TGCGCCAGCAGGATGACAGGGGTGAACACTGAAGCTTTCTTT | CASRMTGVNTEAFF
TRBJ2-2 | TRBD2 | TRBV4-1 | 17 | - | TGCGCCAGCAGCCCCGGGCGGGAGGGGGCGCACACCGGGGAGCTGTTTTTT | CASSPGREGAHTGELFF
TRBJ1-1 | - | TRBV30 | 14 | - | TGTGCCTGGAGTAGCTCCATCGGGGACACTGAAGCTTTCTTT | CAWSSSIGDTEAFF
TRBJ1-2 | TRBD1 | TRBV27 | 14 | - | TGTGCCAGCAGTTTAGGAGCAGGGGGCTATGGCTACACCTTC | CASSLGAGGYGYTF
TRBJ2-1 | - | TRBV5-6 | 11 | - | TGTGCCAGCAGCTTGATGACGGAGCAGTTCTTC | CASSLMTEQFF
TRBJ2-5 | TRBD1 | TRBV7-9 | 13 | - | TGTGCCAGCAGTACAGGGGTCCAAGAGACCCAGTACTTC | CASSTGVQETQYF
TRBJ2-7 | - | TRBV15 | 16 | - | TGTGCCACCAGCAGAGATCGCGCAGGGGTGGGCCACGAGCAGTACTTC | CATSRDRAGVGHEQYF
TRBJ2-2 | - | TRBV7-3 | 12 | - | TGTGCCAGCAGCCAATCAATCGGGGAGCTGTTTTTT | CASSQSIGELFF
TRBJ1-1 | - | TRBV12-5 | 17 | - | TGTGCTAGTGGTTTGGTACCTATGAGACAGAGGAACACTGAAGCTTTCTTT | CASGLVPMRQRNTEAFF
TRBJ1-2 | TRBD1 | TRBV16 | 15 | - | TGTGCCAGCAGCCAATCCCCACAGGGGGCGGATGGCTACACCTTC | CASSQSPQGADGYTF
TRBJ2-1 | TRBD1 | TRBV19 | 14 | - | TGTGCCAGTAGCCCGGGACAGGGTGTCAATGAGCAGTTCTTC | CASSPGQGVNEQFF
TRBJ1-1 | TRBD1 | TRBV11-2 | 14 | - | TGTGCCAGCAGCCGGGGACAGGGGGCGACTGAAGCTTTCTTT | CASSRGQGATEAFF
TRBJ2-3 | - | TRBV10-2 | 17 | - | TGCGCCAGCAGTGAGCCCTTGGACGGAAAGGTCGGAGATACGCAGTATTTT | CASSEPLDGKVGDTQYF
TRBJ2-7 | TRBD1 | TRBV6-5 | 14 | - | TGTGCCAGCAGTGAAGGGGACAGCTCCTACGAGCAGTACTTC | CASSEGDSSYEQYF
TRBJ2-7 | - | TRBV7-8 | 16 | - | TGTGCCAGCAGCTTTCCTGGACTGAAGAGCTCCTACGAGCAGTACTTC | CASSFPGLKSSYEQYF
TRBJ1-1 | TRBD1 | TRBV7-6 | 15 | once | TGTGCCAGCAGCATTACCGGGACAGGGAAGGGCGAAGCTTTCTTT | CASSITGTGKGEAFF
TRBJ2-4 | - | TRBV7-2 | 16 | - | TGTGCCAGCAGCTTAGCGGGCCGTAGGACCAAAAACATTCAGTACTTC | CASSLAGRRTKNIQYF
TRBJ2-1 | TRBD2 | TRBV9 | 16 | - | TGTGCCAGCAGCGTCGGGACTAGCGGGGGGCAGGTTGAGCAGTTCTTC | CASSVGTSGGQVEQFF
TRBJ2-3 | - | TRBV27 | 14 | - | TGTGCCAGCAGTTCCAGCAGCCGCACAGATACGCAGTATTTT | CASSSSSRTDTQYF
TRBJ1-6 | - | TRBV7-6 | 17 | - | TGTGCCAGCAGCTTAGCGCTGGGGGCGTTGTATAATTCACCCCTCCACTTT | CASSLALGALYNSPLHF
TRBJ2-1 | TRBD2 | TRBV4-1 | 15 | once | TGCGCCAGCAGCCAAGGACTAGCGGGGGGCAATGAGCAGTTCTTC | CASSQGLAGGNEQFF
TRBJ2-7 | - | TRBV10-1 | 15 | - | TGCGCCAGCAGTGAGTCTTCGGCCGACCTCTACGAGCAGTACTTC | CASSESSADLYEQYF
TRBJ1-2 | - | TRBV14 | 13 | - | TGTGCCAGCAGCCAAGTCCGGAACTATGGCTACACCTTC | CASSQVRNYGYTF
TRBJ2-5 | - | TRBV5-4 | 14 | - | TGTGCCAGCAGCTCGGTACTAGATCAAGAGACCCAGTACTTC | CASSSVLDQETQYF
TRBJ2-7 | - | TRBV11-2 | 13 | - | TGTGCCAGCAGCTTAGGTGGGGATTACGAGCAGTACTTC | CASSLGGDYEQYF
TRBJ2-2 | - | TRBV7-7 | 14 | - | TGTGCCAGCCGCCCCGGGACCCTGACCGGGGAGCTGTTTTTT | CASRPGTLTGELFF
TRBJ1-6 | - | TRBV25-1 | 15 | - | TGTGCCAGCACCGCTGTGGGCGTTAGTAATTCACCCCTCCACTTT | CASTAVGVSNSPLHF
TRBJ2-5 | - | TRBV2 | 14 | - | TGTGCCAGCCGACCCCAGGGGTACCAAGAGACCCAGTACTTC | CASRPQGYQETQYF
TRBJ2-6 | - | TRBV19 | 15 | once | TGTGCCAGTAGGGATACAGGGAAAGGGGCCAACGTCCTGACTTTC | CASRDTGKGANVLTF
TRBJ2-1 | TRBD2 | TRBV13 | 14 | - | TGTGCCAGCAGCTTAGGAGCGGGGGACAATGAGCAGTTCTTC | CASSLGAGDNEQFF
TRBJ1-5 | - | TRBV6-5 | 13 | once | TGTGCCAGCAGCCCTACAGGGTTTGAGCCCCAGCATTTT | CASSPTGFEPQHF